This T cell receptor (beta chain) comes out of a study of cytotoxic CD8 clonotypes in ibrutinib-treated CLL. In the study overall: Included were 11 to 12 relapsed/refractory and 15 treatment-naive patients, of whom about 18 were IGHV unmutated.

Broader study findings: At progression, clonality fell back toward baseline after rising at ibrutinib response.

Profiling relied on immunoSEQ multiplex PCR, and the TCRdb table lists in-frame clones only, not all of them. In the table there are around 60,000 clones, approximately 71% of which are singletons. Remarks on this clone: Its target is not known.

CDR1 and CDR2 from the germline V gene are SQVTM and ANQGSEA. Unmatched junction bases numbered 8, after V lost 7 bases and J lost 4 bases. The CDR3 loop spans 14 amino acids. This chain links TRBV29-1 with TRBJ2-1; 9 nucleotides agree with TRBD1. The clonotype was recovered from a human donor with chronic lymphocytic leukemia. Material: PBMCs, obtained after 12 months of ibrutinib treatment. The CDR3 nucleotides read TGCAGCGCACGGCCGGGACAGGGATACAATGAGCAGTTCTTC. Translating it yields CSARPGQGYNEQFF.